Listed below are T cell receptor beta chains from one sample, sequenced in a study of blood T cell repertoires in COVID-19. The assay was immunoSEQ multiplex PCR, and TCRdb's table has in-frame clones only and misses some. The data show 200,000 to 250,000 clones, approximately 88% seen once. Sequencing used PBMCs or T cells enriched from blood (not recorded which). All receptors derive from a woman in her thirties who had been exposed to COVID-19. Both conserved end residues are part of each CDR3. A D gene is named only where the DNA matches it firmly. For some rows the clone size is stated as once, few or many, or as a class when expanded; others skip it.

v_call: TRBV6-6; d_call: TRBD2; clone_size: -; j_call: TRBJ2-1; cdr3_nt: TGTGCCAGCAGTCCCCCCCGTCCTAGCGGACGCTCCTACAATGAGCAGTTCTTC; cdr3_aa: CASSPPRPSGRSYNEQFF
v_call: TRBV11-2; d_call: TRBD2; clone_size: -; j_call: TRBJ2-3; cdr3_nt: TGTGCCAGCAGCGGGGGACTAGCGCCGAGCACAGATACGCAGTATTTT; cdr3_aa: CASSGGLAPSTDTQYF
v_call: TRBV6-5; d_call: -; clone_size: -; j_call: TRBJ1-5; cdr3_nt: TGTGCCAGCTCTAGGGGCAGGACCTACAATCAGCCCCAGCATTTT; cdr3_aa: CASSRGRTYNQPQHF
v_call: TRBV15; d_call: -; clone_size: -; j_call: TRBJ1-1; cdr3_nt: TGTGCCACCAGTCGGTTACCGAACACTGAAGCTTTCTTT; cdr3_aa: CATSRLPNTEAFF
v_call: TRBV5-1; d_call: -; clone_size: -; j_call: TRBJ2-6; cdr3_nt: TGCGCCAGCAGCTTGGCGGCTGGGGCCAACGTCCTGACTTTC; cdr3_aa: CASSLAAGANVLTF
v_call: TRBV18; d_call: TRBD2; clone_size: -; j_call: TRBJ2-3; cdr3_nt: TGTGCCAGCTCACCCTCTAGCGGGAGGAGCACAGATACGCAGTATTTT; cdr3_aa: CASSPSSGRSTDTQYF
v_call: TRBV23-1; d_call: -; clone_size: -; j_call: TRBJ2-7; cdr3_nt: TGCGCCAGCAGCCTAGCCTACGAGCAGTACTTC; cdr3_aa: CASSLAYEQYF
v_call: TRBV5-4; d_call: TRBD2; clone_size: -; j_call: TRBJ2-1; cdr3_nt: TGTGCCAGCAGCTTGGGTGGGCGGGAGTCCGGTGAGCAGTTCTTC; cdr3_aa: CASSLGGRESGEQFF
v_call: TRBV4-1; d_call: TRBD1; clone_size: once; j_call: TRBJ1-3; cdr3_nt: TGCGCCAGCAGCCAACCGGGACAGGGTCCTGGAAACACCATATATTTT; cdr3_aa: CASSQPGQGPGNTIYF
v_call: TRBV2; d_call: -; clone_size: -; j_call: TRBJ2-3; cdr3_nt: TGTGCCAGCAGTGAAGAAGAGGGAAGCCTTAGCACAGATACGCAGTATTTT; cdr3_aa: CASSEEEGSLSTDTQYF
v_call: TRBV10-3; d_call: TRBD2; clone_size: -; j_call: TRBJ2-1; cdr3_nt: TGTGCCATCAGTGTGGTAGCGGGAGTTAATGAGCAGTTCTTC; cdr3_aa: CAISVVAGVNEQFF